This TCR beta chain came from a study of shared T cell receptors in the human thymus. Using immunoSEQ multiplex PCR, the repertoire was profiled, and TCRdb retains in-frame clones only, with some absent. The sample gives 700,000 or so clones, roughly 88% of which show up once; approximately 0.01% is in the top ten. This clone was observed a single time. With 4 bases clipped from V and 0 bases from J, the junction kept 6 bases outside the gene matches. CDR1 is SGHNT and CDR2 is YYREEE in the germline V gene (reference sequence). The CDR3 spans 15 residues. These data were also reused for a study on human thymus T cells. That investigation notes: Thymus was obtained from resections taken during corrective heart surgery. Among thymic and blood repertoires, usage of V and J genes appeared biased.

Sequenced material: thymocytes. The gene calls are TRBV5-4 and TRBJ1-2; 7 nucleotides line up with TRBD1. This receptor was taken from a girl less than two years old with a congenital heart defect. In DNA, the CDR3 is TGTGCCAGCAGCCAGGACAGGATGGCTAACTATGGCTACACCTTC. Protein sequence: CASSQDRMANYGYTF.